The source of this TCR beta chain is a study of blood T cell repertoires in COVID-19. Across the study: Sites in the United States, Italy and Spain provided acute and convalescent COVID-19 samples. The analysed material was cDNA or gDNA that came from T cells, B-cell-depleted T cells, or PBMCs.

Recruitment covered under 25 US areas and drew participants whose ages spanned roughly 18 to 100 years. V was shortened by 1 base and J by 0 bases, with 13 bases between the two germline ends. The germline gives CDR1 KGHSH, CDR2 LQKENI. The CDR3 has 18 residues. Original data processing: Reference gene primer amplification gave estimated nucleated cell counts. Libraries were prepared by immunoSEQ multiplex PCR; TCRdb keeps only in-frame clonotypes and omits some of them. V and J calls and clone size follow that table, whereas D and trimming were derived from the DNA. The sample lists approximately 200,000 clones, around 83% occurring once.

The receptor was isolated from a woman between 40 and 55 years old with acute COVID-19. Source material: PBMCs or T cells enriched from blood (not recorded which). The genes are TRBV18 and TRBJ1-6, with D possibly TRBD1 on 5 matching bases. CDR3 in DNA: TGTGCCAGCTCACCACTCGGCCCCGACAGCTCCTATAATTCACCCCTCCACTTT. As protein: CASSPLGPDSSYNSPLHF.